This TCR beta chain comes out of a study of glioma-infiltrating T cells. General study points: Very few CDR3 sequences were shared between tissue and blood.

TCR alpha and beta CDR3 regions were amplified from RNA using iRepertoire nested multiplex PCR. TCRdb used MiXCR to reprocess the multiplex PCR reads, holding one entry per CDR3 protein. The table records around 190,000 distinct CDR3 sequences, more than 30% of them present only once. The CDR3 covers 15 residues. V shed 6 bases and J shed 1 base, with 16 bases lying between them. Germline V gene data show CDR1 as SGHTA and CDR2 as FQGNSA. Note on this clonotype: Antigen: not known.

This TCR was recovered from a human donor with low-grade glioma or glioblastoma, undergoing nonglioma brain surgery, or in good health (not recorded which). The specimen sequenced was glioma tissue, nonneoplastic brain tissue, or PBMCs (not recorded which). This rearrangement joins TRBV7-2 to TRBJ2-7, with D perhaps matching TRBD2 (7 bases). The CDR3 DNA reads TGTGCCAGCAGATACCGAGAGGGGGGGTCCTACGAGCAGTACTTC. It specifies CASRYREGGSYEQYF.